A selection of T cell receptor beta chains follows, all from one sample in a study of shared clonotypes between healthy human individuals. TCRdb keeps only in-frame clones here, not all; method: immunoSEQ multiplex PCR. The sample includes just over 2,000,000 clones, roughly 96% seen only once; the top ten take 0.1% to 0.15%. The sample taken for sequencing was naive CD4+ T cells sorted from blood. The source is a man younger than 35 in good health. The CDR3 runs from the conserved cysteine through the conserved F or W. D genes are given only for firm matches. Size values are once, few and many counts, or a class for expanded clones, and some rows have none.

CDR3nt: TGTGCCAGCAGTCCCGGGACAGGTACCAATCAGCCCCAGCATTTT
CDR3aa: CASSPGTGTNQPQHF
j_gene: TRBJ1-5
v_gene: TRBV27
abundance: -
d_gene: TRBD1

CDR3nt: TGTGCCAGCAGCGTAGCGGCTAGCGGGTACAATGAGCAGTTCTTC
CDR3aa: CASSVAASGYNEQFF
j_gene: TRBJ2-1
v_gene: TRBV9
abundance: -
d_gene: TRBD2

CDR3nt: TGTGCCAGCAACCGGGACAGGGAAGAGACCCAGTACTTC
CDR3aa: CASNRDREETQYF
j_gene: TRBJ2-5
v_gene: TRBV2
abundance: -
d_gene: TRBD1

CDR3nt: TGTGCCAGCAGCGTTGCCGCAACTAGCGGTACCTACGAGCAGTACTTC
CDR3aa: CASSVAATSGTYEQYF
j_gene: TRBJ2-7
v_gene: TRBV9
abundance: few
d_gene: TRBD2

CDR3nt: TGCGCCAGCAGCGCCGAATTGACAAGGAGGAACACTGAAGCTTTCTTT
CDR3aa: CASSAELTRRNTEAFF
j_gene: TRBJ1-1
v_gene: TRBV5-1
abundance: -
d_gene: -

CDR3nt: TGTGCCAGCAGCTCCCGGACTAGCGGAGGTGGTGCGGGTACGCAGTATTTT
CDR3aa: CASSSRTSGGGAGTQYF
j_gene: TRBJ2-3
v_gene: TRBV7-2
abundance: -
d_gene: TRBD2

CDR3nt: TGCGCCAGCGGACTCACAGATACGCAGTATTTT
CDR3aa: CASGLTDTQYF
j_gene: TRBJ2-3
v_gene: TRBV5-1
abundance: -
d_gene: -

CDR3nt: TGTGCCAGCAGCCAAGATAGGGGGGAGCAGTACTTC
CDR3aa: CASSQDRGEQYF
j_gene: TRBJ2-7
v_gene: TRBV14
abundance: -
d_gene: -

CDR3nt: TGTGCCAGCAGCCGGCTGACAGCGATTAATGAAAAACTGTTTTTT
CDR3aa: CASSRLTAINEKLFF
j_gene: TRBJ1-4
v_gene: TRBV5-8
abundance: -
d_gene: -

CDR3nt: TGTGCCAGCAGTTCCCCTTCCCACATTTCCTACGAGCAGTACTTC
CDR3aa: CASSSPSHISYEQYF
j_gene: TRBJ2-7
v_gene: TRBV6-5
abundance: -
d_gene: -

CDR3nt: TGTGCCAGCAGTTCGAGCGCAGATACGCAGTATTTT
CDR3aa: CASSSSADTQYF
j_gene: TRBJ2-3
v_gene: TRBV6-5
abundance: -
d_gene: -

CDR3nt: TGCGCCAGCACCGCCCGCGAGACCCAGTACTTC
CDR3aa: CASTARETQYF
j_gene: TRBJ2-5
v_gene: TRBV10-2
abundance: -
d_gene: -

CDR3nt: TGTGCCAGCAGGAACCTAGGTGAAAAACTGTTTTTT
CDR3aa: CASRNLGEKLFF
j_gene: TRBJ1-4
v_gene: TRBV27
abundance: -
d_gene: -

CDR3nt: TGCGCCAGCAGTGAGACTAGCGGGAGGGCCGAGGAGCAGTACTTC
CDR3aa: CASSETSGRAEEQYF
j_gene: TRBJ2-7
v_gene: TRBV10-1
abundance: -
d_gene: TRBD2

CDR3nt: TGTGCCAGCAGCTCTTATGGGGGAGCGTACGAGCAGTACTTC
CDR3aa: CASSSYGGAYEQYF
j_gene: TRBJ2-7
v_gene: TRBV11-2
abundance: once
d_gene: -

CDR3nt: TGTGCCTGGAGTAAAGGGGGCCCTGGCACAGATACGCAGTATTTT
CDR3aa: CAWSKGGPGTDTQYF
j_gene: TRBJ2-3
v_gene: TRBV30
abundance: -
d_gene: TRBD1

CDR3nt: TGCGCCAGCAGCTCCGTCGGGGGTGTCCAGTACTTC
CDR3aa: CASSSVGGVQYF
j_gene: TRBJ2-5
v_gene: TRBV4-3
abundance: -
d_gene: -

CDR3nt: TGTGCCAGCAGCTTCGTTAACACTGAAGCTTTCTTT
CDR3aa: CASSFVNTEAFF
j_gene: TRBJ1-1
v_gene: TRBV7-9
abundance: -
d_gene: -

CDR3nt: TGTGCCAGCAGCCAAATGCGCGACTTTACCGTATGGGAGCAGTTCTTC
CDR3aa: CASSQMRDFTVWEQFF
j_gene: TRBJ2-1
v_gene: TRBV7-9
abundance: -
d_gene: -

CDR3nt: TGTGCCACTCTAGACAGCGGCCAGTCGAACACCGGGGAGCTGTTTTTT
CDR3aa: CATLDSGQSNTGELFF
j_gene: TRBJ2-2
v_gene: TRBV19
abundance: -
d_gene: -

CDR3nt: TGTGCCATCAGTGAGCTAACAGCCGGGGAGCTGTTTTTT
CDR3aa: CAISELTAGELFF
j_gene: TRBJ2-2
v_gene: TRBV10-3
abundance: -
d_gene: -

CDR3nt: TGTGCCAGCAGCCCCTTACTCCCAGGAACGACCAACGAGCAGTACTTC
CDR3aa: CASSPLLPGTTNEQYF
j_gene: TRBJ2-7
v_gene: TRBV5-6
abundance: once
d_gene: -

CDR3nt: TGTGCCATCAGTGATGGGTCGGCGCTAGCCAAAAACATTCAGTACTTC
CDR3aa: CAISDGSALAKNIQYF
j_gene: TRBJ2-4
v_gene: TRBV10-3
abundance: -
d_gene: -

CDR3nt: TGTGCCTGGAGTCCGGACAGGGGGGATGGCTACACCTTC
CDR3aa: CAWSPDRGDGYTF
j_gene: TRBJ1-2
v_gene: TRBV30
abundance: -
d_gene: TRBD1

CDR3nt: TGTGCCAGCAGCGTAGGGCGGCTAGCGGAATCCTACAATGAGCAGTTCTTC
CDR3aa: CASSVGRLAESYNEQFF
j_gene: TRBJ2-1
v_gene: TRBV9
abundance: -
d_gene: TRBD2

CDR3nt: TGTGCCAGCAGCTTAGCGCGCGGGGGAAGTTCACCCCTCCACTTT
CDR3aa: CASSLARGGSSPLHF
j_gene: TRBJ1-6
v_gene: TRBV7-9
abundance: -
d_gene: -

CDR3nt: TGTGCTAGTGGTTTGGGGCAAAGCTCCTACAATGAGCAGTTCTTC
CDR3aa: CASGLGQSSYNEQFF
j_gene: TRBJ2-1
v_gene: TRBV12-5
abundance: -
d_gene: -

CDR3nt: TGTGCCAGCAGCAGCCGGGTGGGCGGCTACACCTTC
CDR3aa: CASSSRVGGYTF
j_gene: TRBJ1-2
v_gene: TRBV28
abundance: -
d_gene: -

CDR3nt: TGTGCCAGCAGCTTAGCGCCGGGGACGGGGGAGACCCAGTACTTC
CDR3aa: CASSLAPGTGETQYF
j_gene: TRBJ2-5
v_gene: TRBV7-2
abundance: -
d_gene: -

CDR3nt: TGTGCCAGCAGCTTTCAGGGGTTGGACGGGGGCTACACCTTC
CDR3aa: CASSFQGLDGGYTF
j_gene: TRBJ1-2
v_gene: TRBV11-2
abundance: -
d_gene: -

CDR3nt: TGCGCCAGCAGCCAAGATCAGGGCTACGTGCCGTACTTC
CDR3aa: CASSQDQGYVPYF
j_gene: TRBJ2-7
v_gene: TRBV4-1
abundance: -
d_gene: -

CDR3nt: TGTGCCAGCAGAAACTCCCGACAGCTGTATAATTCACCCCTCCACTTT
CDR3aa: CASRNSRQLYNSPLHF
j_gene: TRBJ1-6
v_gene: TRBV25-1
abundance: -
d_gene: -

CDR3nt: TGTGCCAGCAGCTTAGGGGGGATATACAATGAGCAGTTCTTC
CDR3aa: CASSLGGIYNEQFF
j_gene: TRBJ2-1
v_gene: TRBV7-2
abundance: once
d_gene: -

CDR3nt: TGTGCCAGCAGCCGCGCGTCTAGCGGGAGCTCCTACGAGCAGTACTTC
CDR3aa: CASSRASSGSSYEQYF
j_gene: TRBJ2-7
v_gene: TRBV7-2
abundance: -
d_gene: TRBD2

CDR3nt: TGCAGCGTTCGGGCAGGGGGTGCGGATCAGCCCCAGCATTTT
CDR3aa: CSVRAGGADQPQHF
j_gene: TRBJ1-5
v_gene: TRBV29-1
abundance: -
d_gene: TRBD1

CDR3nt: TGTGCCAGCGGCGGACTAGCGGTGGGGGAGACCCAGTACTTC
CDR3aa: CASGGLAVGETQYF
j_gene: TRBJ2-5
v_gene: TRBV7-2
abundance: -
d_gene: TRBD2

CDR3nt: TGTGCCAGCAGTTTTAAAACAGGCGGTAATATCGGAAAGCAGTTCTTC
CDR3aa: CASSFKTGGNIGKQFF
j_gene: TRBJ2-1
v_gene: TRBV6-5
abundance: -
d_gene: -

CDR3nt: TGTGCCAGCAGCTTCAGCGGGCTCTCCTACGAGCAGTACTTC
CDR3aa: CASSFSGLSYEQYF
j_gene: TRBJ2-7
v_gene: TRBV7-2
abundance: -
d_gene: -

CDR3nt: TGCGCCAGCAGCTTGGATATGGCCCTCTCTGGAAACACCATATATTTT
CDR3aa: CASSLDMALSGNTIYF
j_gene: TRBJ1-3
v_gene: TRBV5-1
abundance: -
d_gene: -

CDR3nt: TGTGCCAGCAGTTCTAGCAATGAGCAGTTCTTC
CDR3aa: CASSSSNEQFF
j_gene: TRBJ2-1
v_gene: TRBV6-6
abundance: -
d_gene: -

CDR3nt: TGTGCCAGCAGTGTCCGCAGGGACAATCAGCCCCAGCATTTT
CDR3aa: CASSVRRDNQPQHF
j_gene: TRBJ1-5
v_gene: TRBV2
abundance: -
d_gene: -

CDR3nt: TGCAGCGTTGAAGGGACTAGCGGGGGGACCTACGAGCAGTACTTC
CDR3aa: CSVEGTSGGTYEQYF
j_gene: TRBJ2-7
v_gene: TRBV29-1
abundance: -
d_gene: TRBD2

CDR3nt: TGCGCCAGCAGCTTAGGGTCTCGCGGAGATACGCAGTATTTT
CDR3aa: CASSLGSRGDTQYF
j_gene: TRBJ2-3
v_gene: TRBV5-1
abundance: -
d_gene: -

CDR3nt: TGCGCCAGCAGCCCGGGACTGGGACAGGTTAACTATGGCTACACCTTC
CDR3aa: CASSPGLGQVNYGYTF
j_gene: TRBJ1-2
v_gene: TRBV5-1
abundance: once
d_gene: TRBD1

CDR3nt: TGTGCCTGGTCGGGACAGATCTATGGCTACACCTTC
CDR3aa: CAWSGQIYGYTF
j_gene: TRBJ1-2
v_gene: TRBV30
abundance: -
d_gene: TRBD1

CDR3nt: TGCAGCGTTGGAAGATCGACAGGAACTAATGAAAAACTGTTTTTT
CDR3aa: CSVGRSTGTNEKLFF
j_gene: TRBJ1-4
v_gene: TRBV29-1
abundance: -
d_gene: -

CDR3nt: TGTGCCAGCTCACCACCTGTTGTAGGGGAGCAGTACTTC
CDR3aa: CASSPPVVGEQYF
j_gene: TRBJ2-7
v_gene: TRBV18
abundance: -
d_gene: -

CDR3nt: TGCGCCAGCAGCCCCGTCACAGCGGGAGGGCCGGGGTACACCGGGGAGCTGTTTTTT
CDR3aa: CASSPVTAGGPGYTGELFF
j_gene: TRBJ2-2
v_gene: TRBV5-1
abundance: -
d_gene: TRBD2

CDR3nt: TGTGCCAGCAGCTTAGACGGGACAAAGTTTCAGCCCCAGCATTTT
CDR3aa: CASSLDGTKFQPQHF
j_gene: TRBJ1-5
v_gene: TRBV11-3
abundance: -
d_gene: -

CDR3nt: TGCGCCAGCAGTTTACAGGGCATCGAGTTCCTAAACACTGAAGCTTTCTTT
CDR3aa: CASSLQGIEFLNTEAFF
j_gene: TRBJ1-1
v_gene: TRBV5-1
abundance: -
d_gene: -

CDR3nt: TGCGCCAGCAGGGGCCTGGGGCTTATCACTGAAGCTTTCTTT
CDR3aa: CASRGLGLITEAFF
j_gene: TRBJ1-1
v_gene: TRBV5-1
abundance: -
d_gene: -

CDR3nt: TGCAGCGCCTCGCGGGGACAGGGGGACTACGAGCAGTACTTC
CDR3aa: CSASRGQGDYEQYF
j_gene: TRBJ2-7
v_gene: TRBV29-1
abundance: -
d_gene: TRBD1

CDR3nt: TGTGCCAGCAGTTTTCGGGAGTCTGGAAACACCATATATTTT
CDR3aa: CASSFRESGNTIYF
j_gene: TRBJ1-3
v_gene: TRBV28
abundance: once
d_gene: -

CDR3nt: TGTGCTAGTGTAGGAGGATCCATTCATGACGAGCAGTACTTC
CDR3aa: CASVGGSIHDEQYF
j_gene: TRBJ2-7
v_gene: TRBV12-5
abundance: -
d_gene: -

CDR3nt: TGTGCCAGCAGCACGGGCGACAGGGGCTATTACAATGAGCAGTTCTTC
CDR3aa: CASSTGDRGYYNEQFF
j_gene: TRBJ2-1
v_gene: TRBV11-2
abundance: -
d_gene: TRBD1

CDR3nt: TGTGCCAGCAGCTACTTTACAGGGGGTAAGGACTATGAGCAGTTCTTC
CDR3aa: CASSYFTGGKDYEQFF
j_gene: TRBJ2-1
v_gene: TRBV5-5
abundance: -
d_gene: TRBD1

CDR3nt: TGCGCCAGCAGCTTGGATAGGCTCCAAGAGAACTTC
CDR3aa: CASSLDRLQENF
j_gene: TRBJ2-7
v_gene: TRBV5-1
abundance: -
d_gene: -

CDR3nt: TGTGCCATCGGGTGGGGCCAAGGGGCGGTCACAGATACGCAGTATTTT
CDR3aa: CAIGWGQGAVTDTQYF
j_gene: TRBJ2-3
v_gene: TRBV10-3
abundance: -
d_gene: -